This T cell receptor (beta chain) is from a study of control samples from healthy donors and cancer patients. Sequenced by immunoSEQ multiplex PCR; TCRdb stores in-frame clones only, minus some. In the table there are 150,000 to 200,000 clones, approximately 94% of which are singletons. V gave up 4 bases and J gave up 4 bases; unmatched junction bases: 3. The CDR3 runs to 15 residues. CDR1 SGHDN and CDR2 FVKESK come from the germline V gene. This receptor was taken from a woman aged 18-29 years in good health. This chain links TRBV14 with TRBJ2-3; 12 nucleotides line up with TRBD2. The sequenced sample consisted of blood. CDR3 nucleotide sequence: TGTGCCAGCAGCCGACTAGCGGGAGTGGCAGATACGCAGTATTTT. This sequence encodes CASSRLAGVADTQYF.